The 26 T cell receptor beta chains below were found in one sample sequenced in a study of blood T cell repertoires in COVID-19. TCRdb keeps only in-frame clones here, not all; method: immunoSEQ multiplex PCR. The data show more than 250,000 clones, over 65% seen once. Input material: peripheral blood. These receptors were collected from a man in his fifties or sixties who had recovered from COVID-19.

Only one count was recorded for this clone. The chain links TRBV6-5 to TRBJ2-3; 8 bases match TRBD1. The CDR3 extends over 14 amino acids. V lost 7 bases and J lost 6; bases outside the gene matches: 9. Germline CDR1 and CDR2: MNHEY and SVGAGI. The chain's CDR3 is CASTLGQGPDTQYF. The CDR3 region has the DNA TGTGCCAGCACCTTAGGACAGGGTCCGGATACGCAGTATTTT.

In its sample, this clone was seen once. V usage is TRBV5-5 and J usage is TRBJ2-7, with 11 nucleotides matching TRBD2. Losses at the gene ends were 3 bases for V and 4 bases for J; bases not matched to a gene: 9. There are 16 residues in the CDR3. Germline assignment: CDR1 SGHKS and CDR2 YYEKEE (reference sequence). The CDR3 nucleotides are TGTGCCAGCAGCTCCCGACTAGCGGGAAATATTTACGAGCAGTACTTC. Protein product: CASSSRLAGNIYEQYF.

The chain combines TRBV19 with TRBJ1-2, with a tentative D call TRBD1 (5 bases). This CDR3 is built from 14 residues. CDR1 LNHDA and CDR2 SQIVND come from the germline V gene (reference sequence). Trimming took 3 bases from V and 2 from J, leaving 10 bases between them. As DNA, the CDR3 is TGTGCCAGTAGTATTACGGGACTAAACTATGGCTACACCTTC. Translating it yields CASSITGLNYGYTF.

This sequence joins TRBV18 and TRBJ1-5, with TRBD1 identical over 7 bases. The CDR3 has 13 residues. The V gene end was trimmed by 4 bases and the J gene end by 5 bases; junction bases not matched to a gene: 2. Per the germline V gene, CDR1 is KGHSH and CDR2 is LQKENI. The CDR3 reads CASSQDRDQPQHF. Here the CDR3 DNA reads TGTGCCAGCTCACAAGACAGGGATCAGCCCCAGCATTTT.

Ten or more counts support this clone. The rearrangement links TRBV4-1 to TRBJ1-6, with 8 bases aligning to TRBD1. The germline V gene has CDR1 MGHRA and CDR2 YSYEKL. The CDR3 is 16 residues long. J gave up 6 bases and V 0 bases, and 4 bases lay outside the gene matches. This chain's CDR3 is CASSQDWQGANSPLHF. As DNA, the CDR3 is TGCGCCAGCAGCCAAGATTGGCAGGGGGCTAATTCACCCCTCCACTTT.

This clone appeared once. This rearrangement joins TRBV5-1 to TRBJ2-1; the match to TRBD1 covers 8 bases. V was pared by 4 bases and J by 1 base, with 4 bases of the junction left unmatched. The CDR3 loop spans 15 amino acids. Per the germline V gene, CDR1 is SGHRS and CDR2 is YFSETQ. CDR3 sequence: CASSPGQGSYNEQFF. The CDR3 bases are TGCGCCAGCAGCCCAGGACAGGGTTCCTACAATGAGCAGTTCTTC.

This clone was seen a handful of times. The rearrangement links TRBV6-5 to TRBJ1-6; possibly TRBD1 for D (6 bases). Germline values: CDR1 MNHEY, CDR2 SVGAGI. The CDR3 contains 14 residues. V lost 7 bases and J lost 1, with 8 bases in between. As DNA, the CDR3 is TGTGCCAGCAACCAGGGGTCCTATAATTCACCCCTCCACTTT. Its translation: CASNQGSYNSPLHF.

The V call is TRBV7-9, the J call TRBJ2-5, with TRBD2 as a possible D gene (5 bases). The V end lost 2 bases, the J end lost 6 bases, and 16 bases lay between the germline ends. The CDR3 is 15 residues long. CDR1 SEHNR and CDR2 FQNEAQ come from the germline V gene (reference sequence). CDR3 in amino acids: CASSLLRGEGKTQYF. In DNA form, the CDR3 reads TGTGCCAGCAGCTTATTACGCGGAGAGGGCAAGACCCAGTACTTC.

The chain couples TRBV19 to TRBJ2-3; TRBD2 matches at 9 bases. Germline V gene sequence: CDR1 LNHDA, CDR2 SQIVND (reference sequence). V was clipped by 6 bases and J by 3 bases; unmatched bases: 13. The CDR3 consists of 17 residues. CDR3: CASRTLTSGQGTDTQYF. The CDR3 nucleotides are TGTGCCAGTAGAACTCTGACTAGCGGCCAGGGGACAGATACGCAGTATTTT.

The V gene is TRBV19, the J gene TRBJ1-2; TRBD1 matches 10 bases. The CDR3 is made up of 17 amino acids. Looked up from germline, CDR1 is LNHDA and CDR2 is SQIVND (reference sequence). V dropped 5 bases and J dropped 4; count of bases not matched to a gene: 13. The CDR3 here is CASSPTGQGRLLYGYTF. CDR3 DNA sequence: TGTGCCAGTAGTCCAACGGGACAGGGGCGCCTCCTCTATGGCTACACCTTC.

The V gene is TRBV6-5, the J gene TRBJ1-4; 11 bases map to TRBD1. The trim removed 2 bases at V and 8 bases at J, leaving 4 bases unmatched. The germline gives CDR1 MNHEY, CDR2 SVGAGI. The length of the CDR3 is 15 residues. CDR3 protein: CASSYSGTGGEKLFF. CDR3 bases: TGTGCCAGCAGTTACAGCGGGACAGGGGGAGAAAAACTGTTTTTT.

The chain combines TRBV3-1 (or the pseudogene TRBV3-2) with TRBJ2-5, with D tentatively TRBD1 (6 bases). V was shortened by 0 bases and J by 2 bases, with 13 bases between the two germline ends. Germline V gives CDR1 LGHDT, CDR2 YNNKEL (reference sequence). CDR3 size: 16 residues. CDR3 region: CASSQELGRGQETQYF. As DNA, the CDR3 is TGTGCCAGCAGCCAAGAACTTGGTAGGGGGCAAGAGACCCAGTACTTC.

The chain has TRBV6-5 and TRBJ1-1; no definite D call. The germline V gene has CDR1 MNHEY and CDR2 SVGAGI. This CDR3 has 12 amino acids. V dropped 6 bases and J dropped 5 bases, with 10 bases sitting between them. This CDR3 is CASRVGLTEAFF. The CDR3 region has the DNA TGTGCCAGCAGGGTCGGACTTACTGAAGCTTTCTTT.

The chain has TRBV30 and TRBJ1-5; D gene unclear. Trimming stripped 2 bases from V and 9 bases from J, with 14 bases between. The CDR3 has 13 residues. Germline-derived CDR1 and CDR2 are GTSNPN and SVGIG (reference sequence). The CDR3 reads CAWSRSFSGPQHF. CDR3 bases: TGTGCCTGGAGTCGCTCCTTTTCAGGGCCCCAGCATTTT.

The chain is built from TRBV25-1 and TRBJ1-4; 9 bases are shared with TRBD1. The V segment lost 6 bases and the J segment 6 bases; nucleotides outside the gene matches: 8. CDR1 and CDR2 (germline): MGHDK, SYGVNS. This CDR3 has 15 amino acids. CDR3 DNA sequence: TGTGCCAGCAGACACACAGGGGGCTCATATGAAAAACTGTTTTTT. It encodes CASRHTGGSYEKLFF.

The chain is built from TRBV12-3 or TRBV12-4 and TRBJ1-2; 9 bases map to TRBD1. The trim removed 5 bases at V and 5 bases at J, leaving 3 bases unmatched. This CDR3 has 13 residues. In nucleotides, the CDR3 is TGTGCCAGCAGTGTAGGGACAGGGTATGGCTACACCTTC. It translates to CASSVGTGYGYTF.

This clone was picked up a small number of times. The chain employs TRBV6-4 and TRBJ1-2; the D gene is possibly TRBD1 (5 bases). CDR1 is MRHNA and CDR2 is SNTAGT in the germline V gene. The CDR3 runs 14 residues. Trimming shortened V by 6 bases and J by 5 bases, and 16 bases separated the two germline ends. CDR3 sequence (DNA): TGTGCCAGCAGCTACAGGACCTCTCGGTATGGCTACACCTTC. Its translation: CASSYRTSRYGYTF.

This sequence joins TRBV3-1 (or the pseudogene TRBV3-2) and TRBJ1-4; the D gene is possibly TRBD1 (6 bases). Germline V gives CDR1 LGHDT, CDR2 YNNKEL (reference sequence). The CDR3 is made up of 17 amino acids. Trimming stripped 1 base from V and 3 bases from J, with 15 bases between. This CDR3 is CASSQGTGLGANEKLFF. CDR3 DNA: TGTGCCAGCAGCCAAGGAACAGGGTTGGGAGCTAATGAAAAACTGTTTTTT.

This clone has more than one count but fewer than ten. The chain employs TRBV5-1 and TRBJ2-3; 9 bases agree with TRBD2. The CDR3 loop spans 15 amino acids. V was clipped by 4 bases and J by 4 bases; unmatched bases: 7. The germline gives CDR1 SGHRS, CDR2 YFSETQ. CDR3 DNA: TGCGCCAGCAGCCAGCGGGGGGTCGTCCCAGATACGCAGTATTTT. Translating it yields CASSQRGVVPDTQYF.

This clone was seen only a few times. V is TRBV15 and J is TRBJ1-6; D remains ambiguous. Germline values: CDR1 LNHNV, CDR2 YYDKDF (reference sequence). This CDR3 is built from 15 residues. The ends were cut back, 1 base at V and 7 bases at J, with 11 bases in the middle. The CDR3 loop reads CATSRGPILNSPLHF. CDR3 bases: TGTGCCACCAGCAGAGGTCCGATCCTAAATTCACCCCTCCACTTT.

The chain couples TRBV19 to TRBJ2-5; D unclear. Germline V CDR1 and CDR2: LNHDA, SQIVND (reference sequence). The CDR3 totals 13 residues. V lost 6 bases and J 0 bases, leaving 8 bases between the germline ends. In nucleotides, the CDR3 is TGTGCCAGTAGGGCCACGTACCAAGAGACCCAGTACTTC. This encodes CASRATYQETQYF.

This chain connects TRBV27 to TRBJ2-7; maybe TRBD1 (5 bases). Trimming removed 7 bases from V and 4 bases from J, with 14 bases in between. CDR3 length: 13 amino acids. CDR1 is MNHEY and CDR2 is SMNVEV in the germline V gene (reference sequence). The CDR3 bases are TGTGCCAGCACCGACGCGACAGCATACGAGCAGTACTTC. Amino acids: CASTDATAYEQYF.

The V and J genes are TRBV19 and TRBJ1-5; 7 bases map to TRBD1. Germline V gene sequence: CDR1 LNHDA, CDR2 SQIVND (reference sequence). V shed 8 bases and J 6 bases; nucleotides not matched to a gene: 13. The CDR3 contains 15 residues. The CDR3 nucleotides read TGTGCCAGTGCCTCCGGGACAGCCACTGTTCAGCCCCAGCATTTT. Its translation is CASASGTATVQPQHF.

This clone has just one count. The CDR3 here is CATQVGMGTEAFF. The CDR3 DNA sequence: TGTGCCACCCAGGTTGGTATGGGCACTGAAGCTTTCTTT. This chain joins TRBV6-5 and TRBJ1-1; D is uncertain. Germline V gene sequence: CDR1 MNHEY, CDR2 SVGAGI. The CDR3 is 13 amino acids. V lost 10 bases to trimming and J lost 4 bases, with 16 bases between them.

The genes are TRBV6-2 or TRBV6-3 and TRBJ2-7; 9 nucleotides match TRBD1. V was pared by 2 bases and J by 2 bases, with 7 bases of the junction left unmatched. The CDR3 extends over 16 amino acids. Germline V gene lookup returns CDR1 MNHEY and CDR2 SVGEGT. The CDR3 loop reads CASSYPGQGVPYEQYF. CDR3 nucleotide sequence: TGTGCCAGCAGTTACCCGGGACAGGGCGTACCCTACGAGCAGTACTTC.

This clone showed up just once. The chain uses TRBV14 and TRBJ1-2; no clear D gene. CDR1 is SGHDN and CDR2 is FVKESK in the germline V gene. V was pared by 1 base and J by 1 base, with 7 bases between. The CDR3 contains 14 residues. In nucleotides, the CDR3 is TGTGCCAGCAGCCAAGCGACGGGTAACTATGGCTACACCTTC. This codes for CASSQATGNYGYTF.